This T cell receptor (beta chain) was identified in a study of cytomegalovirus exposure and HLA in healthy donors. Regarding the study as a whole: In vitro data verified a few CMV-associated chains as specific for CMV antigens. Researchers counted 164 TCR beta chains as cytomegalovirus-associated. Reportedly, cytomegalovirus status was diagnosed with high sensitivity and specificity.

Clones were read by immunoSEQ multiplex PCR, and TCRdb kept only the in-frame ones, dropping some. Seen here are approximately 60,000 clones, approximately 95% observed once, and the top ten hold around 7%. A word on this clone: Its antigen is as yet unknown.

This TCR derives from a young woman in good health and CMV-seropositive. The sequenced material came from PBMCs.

Here the CDR3 DNA reads TGTGCCTGGAGTGTAGATCCCAGGGGGGCAGGGGAAAAACTGTTTTTT. This sequence encodes CAWSVDPRGAGEKLFF. The chain recombines TRBV30 with TRBJ1-4; TRBD1 agrees at 7 bases. The CDR3 is made up of 16 amino acids. V trimming: 0 bases; J trimming: 8 bases; junction bases outside the gene matches: 12. Per the germline V gene, CDR1 is GTSNPN and CDR2 is SVGIG (reference sequence).